These 2 T cell receptor beta chains were sequenced from one sample in a study of pediatric ulcerative colitis. The protocol was immunoSEQ multiplex PCR, while the TCRdb copy is restricted to in-frame clones and leaves out a portion. The table lists 55,000 to 65,000 clones, over 65% of them singletons, with around 5% in the top ten. The sample consisted of blood. The source is a boy aged 10-17 years with moderate ulcerative colitis.

The chain joins TRBV19 to TRBJ1-3; TRBD1 matches at 10 bases. This CDR3 region has 15 residues. The germline CDR1 and CDR2 sequences are LNHDA and SQIVND (reference sequence). The CDR3 DNA reads TGTGCTACAATAGACAGGGGGCAGGCTGGAAACACCATATATTTT. Translation: CATIDRGQAGNTIYF.

This clone was found a few times. The chain is built from TRBV25-1 and TRBJ2-7; D is perhaps TRBD1 (5 bases). Trimming took off 1 base at V and 2 bases at J, with 12 bases between the two ends. The germline V gene encodes CDR1 MGHDK and CDR2 SYGVNS. This CDR3 region has 15 residues. CDR3 sequence (DNA): TGTGCCAGCAGTGAATCGAGAGACAGCCCCTACGAGCAGTACTTC. Protein product: CASSESRDSPYEQYF.